The T cell receptor (beta chain) under discussion was sequenced for a study of shared clonotypes between healthy human individuals. Notes on the study in general: Across a few donors, naive CD4 shared 4.5% to 6%, naive CD8 around 3.5%, memory CD4 roughly 2.4%, memory CD8 0.4%.

About this clone: Its antigen is unknown.

Across several immunoSEQ plates, the genomic DNA of each subset was split evenly. In the authors' workflow: Junction-only sequences produced by ImmunoSEQ had no quality scores, so filtering differed. The protocol was immunoSEQ multiplex PCR, while the TCRdb copy is restricted to in-frame clones and leaves out a portion. That table is the source of V, J and clone size, and D and trimming were worked out from the DNA. The sample holds roughly 1.5 million clones, 95% to 99% seen once. This CDR3 has 16 amino acids. V lost 4 bases and J 0 bases, leaving 14 bases between the germline ends. CDR1 is SGHDT and CDR2 is YYEEEE in the germline V gene. Healthy and HIV-negative, the adult donors had no recent acute infections or vaccinations.

Sample: naive CD4+ T cells sorted from blood. Indicated subset: CD45RA+ positively selected. The gene calls are TRBV5-6 and TRBJ2-1; D gene uncertain. The clonotype was recovered from a man younger than 45 in good health. The CDR3: CASSLLTISSYNEQFF. The DNA for the CDR3 is TGTGCCAGCAGCCTTCTGACGATCAGCTCCTACAATGAGCAGTTCTTC.